A selection of T cell receptor beta chains follows, all from one sample in a study of CD8 T cells in Susac syndrome. TCRdb fed the immunoSEQ multiplex PCR reads into MiXCR, producing one record per CDR3 protein. This repertoire shows more than 150,000 distinct CDR3 sequences, less than 97% found once; its top ten account for 0.15%. The sequencing input was CD8+ T cells from PBMCs. Receptors originate from a human donor with multiple sclerosis. Both conserved end residues are part of each CDR3. A D gene is named only where the DNA matches it firmly. Expanded clones get a size class; other rows say once, few or many, or leave the size out.

>TRBJ1-1|TRBV13|once|-
TGTGCCAGCAGGGTCACGGACGGGACTGAAGCTTTCTTT
CASRVTDGTEAFF
>TRBJ2-1|TRBV27|-|-
TGTGCCAGCACTCGCGGGACGACAAGCAATGAGCAGTTCTTC
CASTRGTTSNEQFF
>TRBJ2-7|TRBV6-5|-|-
TGTGCCAGCAGTTACCGCCGGGGTACCGAGCAGTACTTC
CASSYRRGTEQYF
>TRBJ2-1|TRBV14|-|TRBD2
TGTGCCAGCAGCCGCACCCAGGGACTAGGTCACAATGAGCAGTTCTTC
CASSRTQGLGHNEQFF
>TRBJ2-3|TRBV13|-|TRBD2
TGTGCCAGCAGCAGCTTTTACGGGGGGGCCGGAGATACGCAGTATTTT
CASSSFYGGAGDTQYF
>TRBJ1-6|TRBV30|once|-
TGTGCCTGGAATCAAAATTCACCCCTCCACTTT
CAWNQNSPLHF
>TRBJ1-5|TRBV4-1|once|-
TGCGCCAGCAGCCAGAGCGGGGGAAGCAATCAGCCCCAGCATTTT
CASSQSGGSNQPQHF
>TRBJ2-2|TRBV29-1|-|-
TGCAGCGTTGTTAAAGGTCCCGGGGAGCTGTTTTTT
CSVVKGPGELFF
>TRBJ2-7|TRBV18|few|-
TGTGCCAGCTCACCACCGGGGGAGGAGCAGTACTTC
CASSPPGEEQYF
>TRBJ1-5|TRBV13|-|-
TGTGCCAGCAGCTTAGGCCTAGGGCAGATCAATCAGCCCCAGCATTTT
CASSLGLGQINQPQHF
>TRBJ2-6|TRBV13|-|-
TGTGCCAGCAGCTTAGCTAGGGCTAACGTCCTGACTTTC
CASSLARANVLTF
>TRBJ2-1|TRBV7-9|-|-
TGTGCCAGCAGCGACTTTTACAATGAGCAGTTCTTC
CASSDFYNEQFF
>TRBJ2-7|TRBV20-1|-|TRBD2
TGCAGTGTCGAGCGGGGGGGCTCCTACGAGCAGTACTTC
CSVERGGSYEQYF
>TRBJ2-3|TRBV20-1|-|-
TGCAGTGCTAGTAGGGAGGAGGGCACAGATACGCAGTATTTT
CSASREEGTDTQYF
>TRBJ2-5|TRBV9|-|-
TGTGCCAGCAGCGTAGACGACAGAACGGTGGGAGAGACCCAGTACTTC
CASSVDDRTVGETQYF
>TRBJ1-5|TRBV19|-|TRBD1
TGTGCCAGTAGTCCCCGGGCAGGGGGAAATCAGCCCCAGCATTTT
CASSPRAGGNQPQHF
>TRBJ2-1|TRBV11-1|-|-
TGTGCCAGCAGCACACAGTTAAGCTCCTACAATGAGCAGTTCTTC
CASSTQLSSYNEQFF
>TRBJ2-3|TRBV30|-|-
TGTGCCTGGAGTGTTTACTCCACAGATACGCAGTATTTT
CAWSVYSTDTQYF
>TRBJ2-1|TRBV5-4|-|-
TGTGCCAGCAGCCCAACGGACGCTAGCAATGAGCAGTTCTTC
CASSPTDASNEQFF
>TRBJ1-1|TRBV27|-|-
TGTGCCAGCAGTTTATCGACCGGTAGTGAAGCTTTCTTT
CASSLSTGSEAFF
>TRBJ1-5|TRBV27|-|TRBD1
TGTGCCAGCATTAGGGGGACAGGAGGTCAGCCCCAGCATTTT
CASIRGTGGQPQHF
>TRBJ1-2|TRBV24-1|-|-
TGTGCCACCAGTGAAGGCAGGAACTATGGCTACACCTTC
CATSEGRNYGYTF
>TRBJ1-1|TRBV27|once|TRBD1
TGTGCCAGCACCGGGGGGACAGCTATGAACACTGAAGCTTTCTTT
CASTGGTAMNTEAFF
>TRBJ2-1|TRBV24-1|-|TRBD1
TGTGCCACCAGTGATTCGAGCAGGGGGCTATGGAATGAGCAGTTCTTC
CATSDSSRGLWNEQFF
>TRBJ1-2|TRBV20-1|-|TRBD1
TGCAGTGCTCCAACAGGGGGCAATGGCTACACCTTC
CSAPTGGNGYTF
>TRBJ1-2|TRBV7-9|-|-
TGTGCCAGCAGCTCGTCAAGGGGGGCATCTGACTATGGCTACACCTTC
CASSSSRGASDYGYTF
>TRBJ2-3|TRBV13|-|-
TGTGCCACCAAGGCCAGAGATACGCAGTATTTT
CATKARDTQYF
>TRBJ2-3|TRBV29-1|-|-
TGCAGCGTTGAAAGGACACGAGGGGTGACAGATACGCAGTATTTT
CSVERTRGVTDTQYF
>TRBJ2-7|TRBV29-1|-|-
TGCAGCGTAGGACAGCGAAGCTCCTACGAGCAGTACTTC
CSVGQRSSYEQYF
>TRBJ1-1|TRBV3-1|-|-
TGTGCCAGCAGCTCCCCTGACACTGGGAACACTGAAGCTTTCTTT
CASSSPDTGNTEAFF
>TRBJ2-1|TRBV15|-|-
TGTGCCACCAATGGTGAAGTTGACAATGAGCAGTTCTTC
CATNGEVDNEQFF
>TRBJ1-1|TRBV13|-|-
TGTGCCAGCAGCCCAATCACAGGGACCACTGAAGCTTTCTTT
CASSPITGTTEAFF
>TRBJ1-1|TRBV2|-|-
TGTGCCAGCACCCTGGGGGTCAGAAGCTTTGAAGCTTTCTTT
CASTLGVRSFEAFF
>TRBJ1-2|TRBV20-1|-|TRBD1
TGCAGTGCTAGGGACAGGGGGCGCGTAGGCTACACCTTC
CSARDRGRVGYTF
>TRBJ2-3|TRBV20-1|-|-
TGCAGTGCTAGCGTACAGGAGTGGTTAGCAGATACGCAGTATTTT
CSASVQEWLADTQYF
>TRBJ1-6|TRBV5-4|-|-
TGTGCCAGCAGCCTAGGGGTTAATTCACCCCTCCACTTT
CASSLGVNSPLHF
>TRBJ2-5|TRBV12-3/TRBV12-4|-|TRBD2
TGTGCCACCGGAAGCGGGGGGGGAGAGACCCAGTACTTC
CATGSGGGETQYF
>TRBJ2-7|TRBV5-4|-|TRBD2
TGTGCCAGCAGCCGACTTGGATTAGCGGGGAGTACCTACGAGCAGTACTTC
CASSRLGLAGSTYEQYF
>TRBJ1-1|TRBV6-6|-|TRBD1
TGTGCCAGCTCTCAGGGGGCTGAAGCTTTCTTT
CASSQGAEAFF
>TRBJ2-1|TRBV29-1|-|-
TGCAGCGCCGGGCAGGGGCCCCAAGGGAATGAGCAGTTCTTC
CSAGQGPQGNEQFF
>TRBJ1-4|TRBV20-1|-|-
TGCAGTGCTAGAGATCCCGCAGGGAATTGGGAAAAACTGTTTTTT
CSARDPAGNWEKLFF
>TRBJ2-1|TRBV29-1|-|-
TGCAGCGTTGACGAGAGGGGCTACAATGAGCAGTTCTTC
CSVDERGYNEQFF
>TRBJ1-3|TRBV27|-|-
TGTGCCGACGCCGGAAACACCATATATTTT
CADAGNTIYF
>TRBJ1-2|TRBV6-1|-|-
TGTGCCAGCAGTGAACGAGAAGCCGGGTATGGCTACACCTTC
CASSEREAGYGYTF
>TRBJ2-1|TRBV29-1|-|TRBD2
TGCAGCCCCACCTACGAAGCGGGGGCATACAATGAGCAGTTCTTC
CSPTYEAGAYNEQFF
>TRBJ2-1|TRBV29-1|-|-
TGCAGCGTGAACGTCGAGGGGGGCAATGAGCAGTTCTTC
CSVNVEGGNEQFF
>TRBJ2-1|TRBV29-1|-|-
TGCAGCGTCAAACGGAATGATGAGCAGTTCTTC
CSVKRNDEQFF
>TRBJ1-1|TRBV6-5|-|TRBD1
TGTGCCAGCCAGGGGGACACTGAAGCTTTCTTT
CASQGDTEAFF
>TRBJ2-3|TRBV30|few|-
TGTGCCGGGACGGGGACGACAGATACGCAGTATTTT
CAGTGTTDTQYF
>TRBJ2-5|TRBV20-1|-|-
TGCAGTGCGGATCCCGGGAGCCACATTGCTCAAGAGACCCAGTACTTC
CSADPGSHIAQETQYF
>TRBJ1-5|TRBV6-6|-|-
TGTGCCAGCAGGGAAGGGAGTAGCAATCAGCCCCAGCATTTT
CASREGSSNQPQHF
>TRBJ2-2|TRBV29-1|-|-
TGCAGCGCCTTCCGGCCCAACACCGGGGAGCTGTTTTTT
CSAFRPNTGELFF
>TRBJ2-3|TRBV7-8|-|TRBD2
TGTGCCAGCAGCTTAGGAGTTAGCGGGCGGGTAGATACGCAGTATTTT
CASSLGVSGRVDTQYF
>TRBJ2-3|TRBV4-2|once|-
TGTGCCAGCAGCCAAGTCTTCACTAGCACAGATACGCAGTATTTT
CASSQVFTSTDTQYF
>TRBJ2-7|TRBV30|-|TRBD1
TGTGCCTGGAGTCCCGGGACAGGGAGCTCCTACGAGCAGTACTTC
CAWSPGTGSSYEQYF
>TRBJ2-1|TRBV14|few|-
TGTGCCAGCAGCCCAGCGACGGGTGAGCAGTTCTTC
CASSPATGEQFF